These T cell receptor beta chains were read from a single sample in a study of OX40 agonist ivuxolimab in advanced cancers. Using immunoSEQ multiplex PCR, the repertoire was profiled, and TCRdb retains in-frame clones only, with some absent. Found here are approximately 65,000 clones, roughly nine tenths of them singletons; the top ten hold around 4.1%. Sequencing was performed on CD4+ or CD8+ T cells sorted from blood, taken in a trial of the OX40 agonist ivuxolimab. These receptors originate from an adult with an advanced solid tumor such as melanoma, head and neck, liver or kidney cancer. CDR3s include the opening cysteine and the closing phenylalanine or tryptophan. The D gene is left open where the match is weak. Only part of the rows carry a size: once, few, many, or a class if the clone is expanded.

TRBV4-1,TRBJ2-3,14,NA,NA,TGCGCCAGCAGCCAAGATTGGAACACAGATACGCAGTATTTT,CASSQDWNTDTQYF
TRBV6-1,TRBJ2-1,16,NA,NA,TGTGCCAGCAGTGAAGGTTGGACAGTCGGGACTGCGAGAGGATTCTTC,CASSEGWTVGTARGFF
TRBV18,TRBJ2-5,15,NA,once,TGTGCCAGCTCACCCGGGGCGGTTATAGGAGAGACCCAGTACTTC,CASSPGAVIGETQYF
TRBV10-3,TRBJ1-1,15,NA,NA,TGTGCCATCAGTGAGTCTGGGGGTCGGAACACTGAAGCTTTCTTT,CAISESGGRNTEAFF
TRBV5-4,TRBJ1-1,15,TRBD1,once,TGTGCCAGCAGCCGATGGACAGGGACGAACACTGAAGCTTTCTTT,CASSRWTGTNTEAFF
TRBV6-5,TRBJ2-5,15,NA,once,TGTGCCAGCAGTTACGGCCCATCGGGAAAAGAGACCCAGTACTTC,CASSYGPSGKETQYF
TRBV19,TRBJ2-1,14,NA,NA,TGTGCCAGTAGTGCGACGGTGCCCGGCAATGAGCAGTTCTTC,CASSATVPGNEQFF
TRBV7-3,TRBJ2-7,15,TRBD2,once,TGTGCCAGCAGCTCCCTAATAGCGGGAGTAAGCGAGCAGTACTTC,CASSSLIAGVSEQYF
TRBV28,TRBJ1-2,14,NA,NA,TGTGCCAGCAGTATTTCGACAGCTAACTATGGCTACACCTTC,CASSISTANYGYTF
TRBV21-1,TRBJ2-1,18,NA,NA,TGTGCCAGCAGCAACGCCCGAGCGGGACAGGGATATAAATATGAGCAGTTCTTC,CASSNARAGQGYKYEQFF
TRBV6-1,TRBJ1-2,14,NA,once,TGTGCCAGCAGTGAAGGAGGGACAAACTATGGCTACACCTTC,CASSEGGTNYGYTF
TRBV19,TRBJ2-7,13,TRBD1,NA,TGTGCCAGCCGACAGGGGGCCGCCTACGAGCAGTACTTC,CASRQGAAYEQYF
TRBV30,TRBJ2-7,15,NA,NA,TGTGCCTGGACATCAGGGGGGGCGAATCCCTACGAGCAGTACTTC,CAWTSGGANPYEQYF
TRBV10-3,TRBJ2-1,14,TRBD2,NA,TGTGCCATCAGTGGGGTAGCGGGAGTGGATGAGCAGTTCTTC,CAISGVAGVDEQFF
TRBV5-4,TRBJ1-5,15,NA,NA,TGTGCCAGCAGCCCCCAGGTCCATAGCAATCAGCCCCAGCATTTT,CASSPQVHSNQPQHF
TRBV29-1,TRBJ2-1,14,NA,NA,TGCAGCGTTGCCGGACTTGCGACTATCAATGAGCAGTTCTTC,CSVAGLATINEQFF
TRBV19,TRBJ2-1,15,NA,NA,TGTGCCAGCACCGATCTGGGGATAGCGTACAATGAGCAGTTCTTC,CASTDLGIAYNEQFF
TRBV6-5,TRBJ1-1,11,NA,NA,TGTGCCAGCAGTCCCGGGACACTAGCTTTCTTT,CASSPGTLAFF
TRBV23-1,TRBJ1-2,16,NA,NA,TGCGCCAGCAGTCAATTTTGTGCAGGATCTAACTATGGCTACACCTTC,CASSQFCAGSNYGYTF
TRBV27,TRBJ2-2,16,NA,NA,TGTGCCAGCAGAAGTTACGTGCGAGGGAACACCGGGGAGCTGTTTTTT,CASRSYVRGNTGELFF
TRBV9,TRBJ2-7,16,NA,NA,TGTGCCAGCAGCGTAGCCCCACTAGCATCGTCCTACGAGCAGTACTTC,CASSVAPLASSYEQYF
TRBV7-9,TRBJ2-3,16,NA,NA,TGTGCCAGCAGCCAGGGGAGCGACGGGCCCACGGGTACGCAGTATTTT,CASSQGSDGPTGTQYF
TRBV7-3,TRBJ2-2,13,NA,NA,TGTGCCAGCAGCCCAGGGAGGACCGGGGAGCTGTTTTTT,CASSPGRTGELFF
TRBV30,TRBJ1-5,14,NA,NA,TGTGCCTGGACAGCCGGGACACTTAATCAGCCCCAGCATTTT,CAWTAGTLNQPQHF
TRBV5-1,TRBJ1-5,16,NA,few,TGCGCCAGCCGGACGGGGGCGGGAGGTGGGAATCAGCCCCAGCATTTT,CASRTGAGGGNQPQHF
TRBV15,TRBJ2-7,15,NA,NA,TGTGCCACCAGCAGAGATCTGGTCGACCCCTACGAGCAGTACTTC,CATSRDLVDPYEQYF
TRBV7-3,TRBJ2-5,15,NA,NA,TGTGCCAGCAGCCTCCAAGGCGGAATCCAAGAGACCCAGTACTTC,CASSLQGGIQETQYF
TRBV7-7,TRBJ1-2,11,NA,NA,TGTGCCGTGGGAGGACAACGTGGCTACACCTTC,CAVGGQRGYTF
TRBV11-3,TRBJ1-1,15,NA,NA,TGTGCCAGCAGCCTAAGCAGAGCGGCTAACACTGAAGCTTTCTTT,CASSLSRAANTEAFF
TRBV18,TRBJ1-5,17,NA,NA,TGTGCCAGCTCACAACAGGGTTCCGCCGTTAGCAATCAGCCCCAGCATTTT,CASSQQGSAVSNQPQHF
TRBV6-6,TRBJ2-7,14,TRBD2,NA,TGTGCCAGCACCAGACTAGCGGGATACTACGAGCAGTACTTC,CASTRLAGYYEQYF